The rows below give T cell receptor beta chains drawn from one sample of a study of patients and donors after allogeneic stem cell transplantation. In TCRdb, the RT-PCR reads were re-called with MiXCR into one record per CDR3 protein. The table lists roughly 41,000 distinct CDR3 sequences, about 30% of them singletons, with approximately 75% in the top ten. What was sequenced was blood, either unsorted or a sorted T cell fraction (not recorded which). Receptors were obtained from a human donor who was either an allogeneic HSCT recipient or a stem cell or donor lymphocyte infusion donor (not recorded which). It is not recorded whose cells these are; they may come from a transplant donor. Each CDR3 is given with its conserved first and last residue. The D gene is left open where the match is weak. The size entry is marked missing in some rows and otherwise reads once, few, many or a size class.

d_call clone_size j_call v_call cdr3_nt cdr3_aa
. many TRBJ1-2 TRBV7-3 TGTGCCAGCAGCTCAAGTATCGGGTATGGCTACACCTTC CASSSSIGYGYTF
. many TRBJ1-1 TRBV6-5 TGTGCCTGTCGGGCCCGGCTGAACACTGAAGCTTTCTTT CACRARLNTEAFF
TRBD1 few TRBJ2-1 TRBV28 TGTGCCAGCAGATACCCCCAGGGGGCGCATGAGCAGTTCTTC CASRYPQGAHEQFF
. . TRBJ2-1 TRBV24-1 TGTGCCACCAGTGATACACCCTTCGACGGCCCATGGACAATGAAGCAGTTCTTC CATSDTPFDGPWTMKQFF
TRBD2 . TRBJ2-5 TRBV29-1 TGCAGCGTTGAAGTCGGAAGCGGGAGGTTCTCAGAGACCCAGTACTTC CSVEVGSGRFSETQYF
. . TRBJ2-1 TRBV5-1 TGCGCCAGCAGCTTGACAGCGGAAAGCTACAATGAGCAGTTCTTC CASSLTAESYNEQFF
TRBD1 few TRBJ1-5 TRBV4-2 TGTGCCAGCAGCCAAGATAGAATCAGGGGGTTTACGCCCCAGCATTTT CASSQDRIRGFTPQHF
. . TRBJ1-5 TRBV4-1 TGCGCCAGCAGCCAGGTCCCCGGCCAGCCCCAGCATTTT CASSQVPGQPQHF
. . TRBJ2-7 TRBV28 TGTGCCAGCAGTTTTGGACGGGTTGGGGAGCAGTACTTC CASSFGRVGEQYF
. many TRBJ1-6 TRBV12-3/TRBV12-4 TGTGCCAGCAGTTCCCGGGACGGCTATAATTCACCCCTCCACTTT CASSSRDGYNSPLHF
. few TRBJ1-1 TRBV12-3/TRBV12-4 TGTGCCAGCACCTGGACGGGACGGAGCACTGAAGCTTTCTTT CASTWTGRSTEAFF
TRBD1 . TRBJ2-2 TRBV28 TGTGCCAGCAGTGCCCCGGGACAGTTAAACACCGGGGAGCTGTTTTTT CASSAPGQLNTGELFF
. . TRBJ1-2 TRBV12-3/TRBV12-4 TGTGCCAGCAGTCGAGAACAGGACGGCTACACCTTC CASSREQDGYTF
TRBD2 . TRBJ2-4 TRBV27 TGTGCCAGCAAACCATTGGGGGGGTACATTCAGTACTTC CASKPLGGYIQYF
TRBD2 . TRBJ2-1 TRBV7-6 TGTGCCAGCAGCTTTGCTAGACTAGCGGACTACAATGAGCAGTTCTTC CASSFARLADYNEQFF
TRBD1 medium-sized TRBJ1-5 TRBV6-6 TGTGCCAGCGCGCTTACAGGGGATAGACAGCCCCAGCATTTT CASALTGDRQPQHF
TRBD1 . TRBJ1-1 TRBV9 TGTGCCAGCAGCTTACGACAGGGCGGAACTGAAGCTTTCTTT CASSLRQGGTEAFF
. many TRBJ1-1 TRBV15 TGTGCCACCAGCAGAGTACCGGGGGTCCCAGCTGAAGCTTTCTTT CATSRVPGVPAEAFF
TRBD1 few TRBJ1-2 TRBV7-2 TGTGCCAGCAGCCGGTGGGACAGGGGGCACCAGGGCTACACCTTC CASSRWDRGHQGYTF
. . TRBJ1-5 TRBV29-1 TGCAGCGTGGGGACTTCAGGGGGCAATCAGCCCCAGCATTTT CSVGTSGGNQPQHF
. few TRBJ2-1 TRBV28 TGTGCCAGCGCCCAATTGGGGGGAAGAGGCAATGAGCAGTTCTTC CASAQLGGRGNEQFF
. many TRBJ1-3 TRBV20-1 TGCAGTGCTAGGGCATGGGGGGGGGCGCCGCCCGGAAACACCATATATTTT CSARAWGGAPPGNTIYF
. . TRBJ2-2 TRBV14 TGTGCCAGCAGCCAACTGGCCCCCGGGGAGCTGTTTTTT CASSQLAPGELFF
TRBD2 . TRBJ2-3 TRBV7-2 TGTGCCAGCAGCGAGCGGACTAGGTGGGCAGATACGCAGTATTTT CASSERTRWADTQYF
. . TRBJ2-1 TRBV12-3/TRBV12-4 TGTGCCAGCAGTCGATCCAATGAGCAGTTCTTC CASSRSNEQFF
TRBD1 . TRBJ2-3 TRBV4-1 TGCGCCAGCGGAACAGGGGAGTTAAGGCCAGATACGCAGTATTTT CASGTGELRPDTQYF
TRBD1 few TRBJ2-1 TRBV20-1 TGCAGTGCTCATGCCGGGACAGGGCGAAATAATGAGCAGTTCTTC CSAHAGTGRNNEQFF
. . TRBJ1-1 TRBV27 TGTGCCAGCAGTTTAGTACCCAGGGGAGGCACTGAAGCTTTCTTT CASSLVPRGGTEAFF
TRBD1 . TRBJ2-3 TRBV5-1 TGCGCCAGCAGCTCCTCCGGGACAGGGAGAACAGATACGAAGTATTTT CASSSSGTGRTDTKYF
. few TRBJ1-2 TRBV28 TGTGCCAGCAGTTTAATCCAATGGTATGGCTACACCTTC CASSLIQWYGYTF
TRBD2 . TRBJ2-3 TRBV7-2 TGTGCCAGCAGCTTTTCGGGAGGATCGACAATGGGTACGCAGTATTTT CASSFSGGSTMGTQYF
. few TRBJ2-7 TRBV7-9 TGTGCCAGCAGCTTAGAGCGGACCTACGAGCAGTACTTC CASSLERTYEQYF
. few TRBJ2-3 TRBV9 TGTGCCAGCAGCGTCCGGGAGTATAGCACAGATACGCAGTATTTT CASSVREYSTDTQYF